This TCR beta chain was recovered during a study of shared clonotypes between healthy human individuals. General study results and limits: Across a handful of donors, naive CD4 shared roughly 5%, naive CD8 around 3.8%, memory CD4 roughly 2.3%, memory CD8 under 0.5%. Blood was the sole source, and tissue repertoires probably differ. Measured sharing among donors was expected to vary with sequencing depth.

In regard to this clone: What it binds is not known.

This CDR3 region has 13 residues. Per germline, CDR1 MNHEY and CDR2 SVGAGI. V was clipped by 2 bases and J by 5 bases, with 9 bases between them. The authors' processing: Sequence data from immunoSEQ were junction-only and lacked quality scores; consequently, filtering differed. The table came from immunoSEQ multiplex PCR; TCRdb's copy has only in-frame clones and leaves some out. That table gives V, J and clone size, and the DNA gave D and trimming. The sample lists under 1,900,000 clones, approximately 98.5% seen once, with 0.36% in the top ten. The chain has TRBV6-5 and TRBJ2-5; tentatively, D is TRBD1 (5 bases). Sequencing input: naive CD4+ T cells sorted from blood. The subset is: CD45RA+ positively selected. The sequence was collected from a man aged 30 to 39 in good health. CDR3 in DNA: TGTGCCAGCAGTTACCAGGGTTCGGAGACCCAGTACTTC. It encodes CASSYQGSETQYF.